This T cell receptor (beta chain) stems from a study of blood T cell repertoires in COVID-19. The table came from immunoSEQ multiplex PCR; TCRdb's copy has only in-frame clones and leaves some out. In the table there are 90,000 to 130,000 clones, nearly 80% of which are singletons. Deletions cut 5 bases from V and 0 bases from J, with 14 bases between. The CDR3 spans 15 residues. Germline V gene sequence: CDR1 SGHAT, CDR2 FQNNGV. The V gene is TRBV11-2, the J gene TRBJ2-7; D possibly corresponds to TRBD2 (5 bases). The specimen sequenced was peripheral blood. The TCR was taken from a woman aged 80 or over with active or convalescent COVID-19. CDR3 bases: TGTGCCAGCAGCGGAAGCGGCTCTAGCTCCTACGAGCAGTACTTC. This sequence encodes CASSGSGSSSYEQYF.